A selection of T cell receptor beta chains follows, all from one sample in a study of Ad26.COV2.S vaccination and SARS-CoV-2 variants. The repertoire was sequenced with immunoSEQ multiplex PCR; TCRdb's copy has only in-frame clones and lacks some. The table has about 280,000 clones, about 87% seen once. The material sequenced was peripheral blood, taken in a trial of Ad26.COV2.S vaccine versus placebo. The receptors derive from a person aged 18-60 years who received the Ad26.COV2.S COVID-19 vaccine or a placebo. The CDR3 runs from the conserved cysteine through the conserved F or W. Fields, in order: CDR3 length, clone size, V gene, D gene, J gene, CDR3 DNA, CDR3 protein. D genes are given only for firm matches. Expanded clones are given a class, and other clones once, few, many or no size at all.

len: 13
abundance: .
v_gene: TRBV11-2
d_gene: .
j_gene: TRBJ1-1
CDR3nt: TGTGCCAGCAGCTTAGCAGGAGACACTGAAGCTTTCTTT
CDR3aa: CASSLAGDTEAFF

len: 14
abundance: few
v_gene: TRBV9
d_gene: .
j_gene: TRBJ1-1
CDR3nt: TGTGCCAGCAGCGTAGCCAGCCATAACACTGAAGCTTTCTTT
CDR3aa: CASSVASHNTEAFF

len: 17
abundance: .
v_gene: TRBV6-4
d_gene: .
j_gene: TRBJ1-2
CDR3nt: TGTGCCAGCAGTGACCCGGGACATTACGGCCGTCTCAATGGCTACACCTTC
CDR3aa: CASSDPGHYGRLNGYTF

len: 14
abundance: .
v_gene: TRBV10-3
d_gene: .
j_gene: TRBJ1-1
CDR3nt: TGTGCCATCAGTGCGCAGGAGTCCCACACTGAAGCTTTCTTT
CDR3aa: CAISAQESHTEAFF

len: 12
abundance: .
v_gene: TRBV27
d_gene: .
j_gene: TRBJ2-7
CDR3nt: TGTGCCAGCAGTCAGGGTGGGAACGAGCAGTACTTC
CDR3aa: CASSQGGNEQYF

len: 15
abundance: once
v_gene: TRBV6-5
d_gene: TRBD2
j_gene: TRBJ2-1
CDR3nt: TGTGCCAGCAGACGACTAGCGGGAGGTAGAAATGAGCAGTTCTTC
CDR3aa: CASRRLAGGRNEQFF

len: 14
abundance: .
v_gene: TRBV7-2
d_gene: .
j_gene: TRBJ1-1
CDR3nt: TGTGCCAGCAGCGCTCCACTCAGGGTCACTGAAGCTTTCTTT
CDR3aa: CASSAPLRVTEAFF

len: 13
abundance: .
v_gene: TRBV14
d_gene: .
j_gene: TRBJ1-4
CDR3nt: TGTGCCAGCAGCCAAGATTTTAGTGAAAAACTGTTTTTT
CDR3aa: CASSQDFSEKLFF

len: 16
abundance: .
v_gene: TRBV11-2
d_gene: TRBD2
j_gene: TRBJ2-1
CDR3nt: TGTGCCAGCAGATCTCCCACTAGCGGGGGTTACAATGAGCAGTTCTTC
CDR3aa: CASRSPTSGGYNEQFF

len: 14
abundance: .
v_gene: TRBV5-4
d_gene: .
j_gene: TRBJ1-3
CDR3nt: TGTGCCAGCAGCTTGACAGGGACTGGAAACACCATATATTTT
CDR3aa: CASSLTGTGNTIYF

len: 15
abundance: .
v_gene: TRBV20-1
d_gene: .
j_gene: TRBJ1-6
CDR3nt: TGCAGTGCTAGTGGAGGAGAGAACTATAATTCACCCCTCCACTTT
CDR3aa: CSASGGENYNSPLHF

len: 14
abundance: .
v_gene: TRBV7-3
d_gene: .
j_gene: TRBJ2-1
CDR3nt: TGTGCCAGCAGCTTAATCCCGGGAAAGAATGAGCAGTTCTTC
CDR3aa: CASSLIPGKNEQFF

len: 14
abundance: once
v_gene: TRBV19
d_gene: .
j_gene: TRBJ1-1
CDR3nt: TGTGCCAGTAGGATGTGGCAGGCAAACACTGAAGCTTTCTTT
CDR3aa: CASRMWQANTEAFF

len: 14
abundance: .
v_gene: TRBV7-2
d_gene: TRBD2
j_gene: TRBJ2-5
CDR3nt: TGTGCCAGCAGTGGGGGTAGCGGGACAGAGACCCAGTACTTC
CDR3aa: CASSGGSGTETQYF

len: 14
abundance: once
v_gene: TRBV28
d_gene: .
j_gene: TRBJ1-3
CDR3nt: TGTGCCAGCACCCCTGATGGCTCTGGAAACACCATATATTTT
CDR3aa: CASTPDGSGNTIYF

len: 13
abundance: .
v_gene: TRBV27
d_gene: .
j_gene: TRBJ1-1
CDR3nt: TGTGCCAGCAGTCTACAGGGAAACACTGAAGCTTTCTTT
CDR3aa: CASSLQGNTEAFF

len: 12
abundance: .
v_gene: TRBV29-1
d_gene: TRBD1
j_gene: TRBJ2-1
CDR3nt: TGCAGCGTTGGGACAGGGTTCAATGAGCAGTTCTTC
CDR3aa: CSVGTGFNEQFF

len: 15
abundance: .
v_gene: TRBV4-3
d_gene: TRBD2
j_gene: TRBJ2-3
CDR3nt: TGCGCCAGCAGCCAGGGGGGACTAGCGGCAGATACGCAGTATTTT
CDR3aa: CASSQGGLAADTQYF

len: 15
abundance: .
v_gene: TRBV3-1/TRBV3-2
d_gene: TRBD1
j_gene: TRBJ2-1
CDR3nt: TGTGCCAGCAGCCAAGCAGGGGGAGTGGGGAATGAGCAGTTCTTC
CDR3aa: CASSQAGGVGNEQFF

len: 15
abundance: .
v_gene: TRBV11-2
d_gene: .
j_gene: TRBJ2-7
CDR3nt: TGTGCCAGCACTTCCCCTAGGGGCCCCGACGGCGAGCAGTACTTC
CDR3aa: CASTSPRGPDGEQYF

len: 12
abundance: .
v_gene: TRBV2
d_gene: .
j_gene: TRBJ1-2
CDR3nt: TGTGCCAGCAGTGACAGGGACTATGGCTACACCTTC
CDR3aa: CASSDRDYGYTF

len: 12
abundance: .
v_gene: TRBV12-3/TRBV12-4
d_gene: .
j_gene: TRBJ2-1
CDR3nt: TGTGCCAGCAGTTTACTAGGGGATGAGCAGTTCTTC
CDR3aa: CASSLLGDEQFF

len: 17
abundance: .
v_gene: TRBV7-9
d_gene: TRBD1
j_gene: TRBJ1-5
CDR3nt: TGTGCCAGCAGCCATTGGGGGACAGGGGGCGAGAATCAGCCCCAGCATTTT
CDR3aa: CASSHWGTGGENQPQHF

len: 13
abundance: .
v_gene: TRBV7-2
d_gene: .
j_gene: TRBJ2-5
CDR3nt: TGTGCCAGCAGCGTGGACTTGACGGAGACCCAGTACTTC
CDR3aa: CASSVDLTETQYF

len: 15
abundance: .
v_gene: TRBV5-1
d_gene: .
j_gene: TRBJ1-1
CDR3nt: TGCGCCAGCAGCTTGACCGGGGAGACCAGTTATGAAGCTTTCTTT
CDR3aa: CASSLTGETSYEAFF

len: 15
abundance: .
v_gene: TRBV5-5
d_gene: .
j_gene: TRBJ2-7
CDR3nt: TGTGCCAGCAGCTTGGGTGGTGGAGGGGGCTACGAGCAGTACTTC
CDR3aa: CASSLGGGGGYEQYF

len: 15
abundance: .
v_gene: TRBV6-2/TRBV6-3
d_gene: TRBD2
j_gene: TRBJ2-2
CDR3nt: TGTGCCAGCAGTTATAGCGGGGGGGACACCGGGGAGCTGTTTTTT
CDR3aa: CASSYSGGDTGELFF

len: 13
abundance: .
v_gene: TRBV18
d_gene: .
j_gene: TRBJ1-2
CDR3nt: TGTGCCAGCTCACCACCGTTTAGGAATGGCTACACCTTC
CDR3aa: CASSPPFRNGYTF